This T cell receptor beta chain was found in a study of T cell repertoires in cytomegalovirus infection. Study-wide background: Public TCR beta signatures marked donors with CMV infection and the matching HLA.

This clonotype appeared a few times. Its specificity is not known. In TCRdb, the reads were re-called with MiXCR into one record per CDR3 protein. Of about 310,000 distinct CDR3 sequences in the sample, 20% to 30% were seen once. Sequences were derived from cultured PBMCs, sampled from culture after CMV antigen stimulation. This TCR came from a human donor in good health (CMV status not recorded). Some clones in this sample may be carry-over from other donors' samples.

The CDR3 DNA reads as TGTGCCAGCAGTTACCGGCGGGGGTTCAACTATGGCTACACCTTC. Its translation is CASSYRRGFNYGYTF. The V gene is TRBV6-2 or TRBV6-3, the J gene TRBJ1-2; D perhaps matches TRBD1 (5 bases). V lost 2 bases to trimming and J lost 2 bases, with 12 bases between them. This CDR3 is built from 15 residues. From germline, CDR1 is MNHEY and CDR2 SVGEGT.